The 18 T cell receptor beta chains reported below all come from one sample, sequenced in a study of identical twins. TCRdb independently ran MiXCR on the 5' RACE reads; one entry per CDR3 protein. The sample has roughly 690,000 distinct CDR3 sequences, 5.5% to 7.5% seen once. Sequenced sample: naive T cells sorted from blood. These TCRs come from a man between 18 and 29 years old in good health.

This clonotype was counted between two and nine times. V and J are TRBV24-1 and TRBJ1-2; D uncertain. Between the trimmed V and J ends, which lost 4 bases and 2 bases, there was a span of 7 bases. Germline loops: CDR1 KGHDR, CDR2 SFDVKD. The CDR3 extends over 13 amino acids. This CDR3 is CATSDSDNYGYTF. The CDR3 DNA sequence: TGTGCCACCAGTGACTCCGACAACTATGGCTACACCTTC.

This chain joins TRBV7-9 and TRBJ2-3, with 7 bases lining up with TRBD1. Germline-derived CDR1 and CDR2 are SEHNR and FQNEAQ (reference sequence). V shed 1 base and J 11 bases; nucleotides not matched to a gene: 15. CDR3 size: 16 residues. The CDR3 region has the DNA TGTGCCAGCAGCTTAGTGGGACAGCCTCCCCCTGGGGAGCAGTATTTT. Translating gives CASSLVGQPPPGEQYF.

In its sample, this clonotype was seen many times. J is TRBJ1-6 and V is TRBV7-9; TRBD1 aligns across 9 bases. The CDR3 loop spans 14 amino acids. J lost 6 bases, V lost 6 bases, and 3 bases had no gene match. Germline values: CDR1 SEHNR, CDR2 FQNEAQ (reference sequence). CDR3 protein: CASRATGGNSPLHF. In DNA, the CDR3 is TGTGCCAGCAGGGCGACAGGGGGTAATTCACCCCTCCACTTT.

This clonotype has at least ten counts. The chain recombines TRBV6-1 with TRBJ1-5; 7 nucleotides line up with TRBD1. The junction had 6 bases not matched to a gene; V was cut back by 6 bases and J by 1 base. Germline lookup yields CDR1 MNHNS and CDR2 SASEGT. There are 15 residues in the CDR3. CDR3 amino acids: CASSSGTASNQPQHF. CDR3 coding DNA: TGTGCCAGCAGCTCAGGGACAGCCAGCAATCAGCCCCAGCATTTT.

This clonotype occurred a few times. The rearrangement links TRBV7-9 to TRBJ2-7; no firm D call. Trimming stripped 5 bases from V and 3 bases from J, with 11 bases between. This CDR3 is built from 13 residues. Germline CDR1 SEHNR, CDR2 FQNEAQ (reference sequence). CDR3 amino acids: CASSQRPVYEQYV. Written as DNA, the CDR3 is TGTGCCAGCAGCCAAAGACCAGTCTACGAGCAGTACGTC.

The rearrangement links TRBV6-5 to TRBJ2-1, with 12 bases fitting TRBD2. The CDR3 runs to 16 residues. V shed 2 bases and J 7 bases; nucleotides not matched to a gene: 6. Germline V gives CDR1 MNHEY, CDR2 SVGAGI. The CDR3 bases are TGTGCCAGCAGTTACCCAGGACTAGCGGGACGGAATGAGCAGTTCTTC. Its protein product is CASSYPGLAGRNEQFF.

This clonotype was observed at least ten times. The chain links TRBV4-3 to TRBJ2-7, with 10 positions matching TRBD1. The CDR3 spans 16 residues. Trimming at V came to 0 bases and at J to 1 base, leaving 3 bases not matched to a gene. CDR1 LGHNA and CDR2 YSLEER come from the germline V gene. CDR3 DNA sequence: TGCGCCAGCAGCCAAGATACGGGACAGGGGTCCTACGAGCAGTACTTC. Translated: CASSQDTGQGSYEQYF.

This clonotype showed up many times. The J gene is TRBJ1-1, the V gene TRBV18; D not resolved. Germline V gene lookup returns CDR1 KGHSH and CDR2 LQKENI. The V and J ends lost 1 base and 1 base respectively, with 4 bases between them. The CDR3 is made up of 13 amino acids. Here the CDR3 reads CASSPQANTEAFF. CDR3 DNA sequence: TGTGCCAGCTCACCACAGGCGAACACTGAAGCTTTCTTT. Filled out from reference TRBV18 and TRBJ1-1, the complete variable domain reads NAGVMQNPRHLVRRRGQEARLRCSPMKGHSHVYWYRQLPEEGLKFMVYLQKENIIDESGMPKERFSAEFPKEGPSILRIQQVVRGDSAAYFCASSPQANTEAFFGQGTRLTVV.

This clonotype was counted many times. The rearrangement uses TRBV11-2 and TRBJ2-3; D ambiguous. Germline V gives CDR1 SGHAT, CDR2 FQNNGV. The length of the CDR3 is 12 residues. V was cut by 5 bases and J by 8 bases, with 11 bases left in between. The CDR3 coding sequence is TGTGCCAGCAGCCAGAGTCTGGGTACGCAGTATTTT. Protein: CASSQSLGTQYF.

In regard to this clonotype: This is likely a read error, given that the CDR3 carries no conserved phenylalanine or tryptophan at its end. The rearrangement uses TRBV7-9 and TRBJ2-2; unclear D gene. V lost 0 bases and J lost 4, with 6 bases in between. The length of the CDR3 is 14 residues. In germline, CDR1 is SEHNR, CDR2 FQNEAQ (reference sequence). The CDR3 coding sequence is TGTGCCAGCAGCTTAGCGTTAGGCACCGGGGAGCTGTTTTAT. It translates to CASSLALGTGELFY.

This clonotype was observed a few times. The V call is TRBV30, the J call TRBJ2-5; D may match TRBD1 or TRBD2 (5 bases each). Trimming pared 6 bases from V and 2 bases from J, leaving 13 bases between. Germline V CDR1 and CDR2: GTSNPN, SVGIG (reference sequence). There are 13 residues in the CDR3. In DNA, the CDR3 is TGTGCCTGTGGGGGAGCCGGGCAAGAGACCCAGTACTTC. Protein product: CACGGAGQETQYF.

This clonotype has just a few counts. The chain links TRBV5-1 to TRBJ2-7, with 8 positions matching TRBD1. Germline CDR1 SGHRS, CDR2 YFSETQ. The CDR3 has 13 amino acids. V gave up 7 bases and J gave up 2 bases; unmatched junction bases: 5. Here the CDR3 reads CASGQTGAYEQYF. Here the CDR3 DNA reads TGCGCCAGCGGGCAGACAGGGGCCTACGAGCAGTACTTC.

CDR3 DNA: TGTGCCAGCAGCTTAGCGGGAAAGGGACGGAACACTGAAGCTTTCTTT. Translated: CASSLAGKGRNTEAFF. The gene calls are TRBV7-2 and TRBJ1-1; a possible D gene is TRBD1 (5 bases). The V end lost 0 bases, the J end lost 1 base, and 12 bases lay between the germline ends. This CDR3 region has 16 residues. CDR1 SGHTA and CDR2 FQGNSA come from the germline V gene. The full variable domain, rest sourced from reference TRBV7-2 and TRBJ1-1, is GAGVSQSPSNKVTEKGKDVELRCDPISGHTALYWYRQSLGQGLEFLIYFQGNSAPDKSGLPSDRFSAERTGGSVSTLTIQRTQQEDSAVYLCASSLAGKGRNTEAFFGQGTRLTVV.

This clonotype was recorded many times. The rearrangement joins TRBV6-5 to TRBJ2-3; no clear D gene. Per germline, CDR1 MNHEY and CDR2 SVGAGI. The ends were cut back, 2 bases at V and 0 bases at J, with 6 bases in the middle. The CDR3 contains 14 residues. The chain's CDR3 is CASSYRASTDTQYF. The CDR3 nucleotides are TGTGCCAGCAGTTACAGGGCTAGCACAGATACGCAGTATTTT.

This clonotype appeared many times. This chain joins TRBV5-1 and TRBJ2-2; 7 bases fit TRBD2. This CDR3 contains 16 residues. Germline V gene sequence: CDR1 SGHRS, CDR2 YFSETQ. V lost 0 bases to trimming and J lost 1 base; unmatched junction nucleotides: 3. The CDR3 reads CASSLAPSGNTGELFF. In nucleotides, the CDR3 is TGCGCCAGCAGCTTGGCCCCTAGCGGGAACACCGGGGAGCTGTTTTTT.

CDR3 loop: CASSFPTAEYQETQYF. CDR3 DNA: TGTGCCAGCAGCTTCCCCACAGCGGAATACCAAGAGACCCAGTACTTC. The chain combines TRBV7-8 with TRBJ2-5; possibly TRBD2 for D (5 bases). Trimming removed 3 bases at V and 0 bases at J, with 14 bases between. There are 16 residues in the CDR3. Germline-derived CDR1 and CDR2 are SGHVS and FQNEAQ.

In this sample, this clonotype turned up a few times. This sequence joins TRBV14 and TRBJ1-1; perhaps TRBD1 as D (6 bases). This CDR3 is 15 amino acids long. From germline, CDR1 is SGHDN and CDR2 FVKESK. V was shortened by 2 bases and J by 3 bases, with 13 bases between the two germline ends. CDR3 in amino acids: CASSQTGKFYTEAFF. CDR3 nucleotides: TGTGCCAGCAGCCAAACAGGGAAGTTTTACACTGAAGCTTTCTTT.

The table lists this clonotype with many counts. The V gene is TRBV27, the J gene TRBJ1-5, with a possible D match to TRBD1 (6 bases). The ends were cut back, 5 bases at V and 5 bases at J, with 13 bases in the middle. This CDR3 has 14 amino acids. Per the germline V gene, CDR1 is MNHEY and CDR2 is SMNVEV (reference sequence). CDR3 sequence: CASSSRGGYQPQHF. As DNA, the CDR3 is TGTGCCAGCAGTAGCAGGGGAGGATATCAGCCCCAGCATTTT.